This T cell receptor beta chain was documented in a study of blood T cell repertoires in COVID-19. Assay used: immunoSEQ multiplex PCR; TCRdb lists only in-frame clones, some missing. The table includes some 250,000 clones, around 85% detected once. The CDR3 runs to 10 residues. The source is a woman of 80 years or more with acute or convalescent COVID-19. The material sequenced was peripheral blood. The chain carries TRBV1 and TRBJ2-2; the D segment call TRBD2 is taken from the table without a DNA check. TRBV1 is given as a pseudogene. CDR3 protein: CTSERGELFF. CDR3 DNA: TGCACCAGCGAGCGCGGGGAGCTGTTTTTT.